The clone carrying this T cell receptor beta chain was recorded once. Its antigen remains unidentified. The sample is drawn from a study of siplizumab effects on memory and regulatory T cells. Whole-study findings and limits: Apparently more diverse than memory cells, naive T cells also seemed major alloresponse contributors. Suppression by proliferating Tregs derived from siplizumab cultures was not verified.

Only in-frame clones appear in the TCRdb table, and some are missing; sequencing was by immunoSEQ multiplex PCR. The sample yields more than 90,000 clones, 90% to 95% seen once. Specimen: non-Treg CD4+ T cells sorted from blood. This clonotype was sampled from a human donor in good health.

The CDR3 DNA reads as TGTGCCAGCAGCGCGGACAGCAACCTTGAAGCTTTCTTT. Translating gives CASSADSNLEAFF. The rearrangement joins TRBV6-4 to TRBJ1-1; D may be TRBD1 (6 bases). The germline V gene encodes CDR1 MRHNA and CDR2 SNTAGT. The CDR3 spans 13 residues. Trimming stripped 6 bases from V and 7 bases from J, with 15 bases between.